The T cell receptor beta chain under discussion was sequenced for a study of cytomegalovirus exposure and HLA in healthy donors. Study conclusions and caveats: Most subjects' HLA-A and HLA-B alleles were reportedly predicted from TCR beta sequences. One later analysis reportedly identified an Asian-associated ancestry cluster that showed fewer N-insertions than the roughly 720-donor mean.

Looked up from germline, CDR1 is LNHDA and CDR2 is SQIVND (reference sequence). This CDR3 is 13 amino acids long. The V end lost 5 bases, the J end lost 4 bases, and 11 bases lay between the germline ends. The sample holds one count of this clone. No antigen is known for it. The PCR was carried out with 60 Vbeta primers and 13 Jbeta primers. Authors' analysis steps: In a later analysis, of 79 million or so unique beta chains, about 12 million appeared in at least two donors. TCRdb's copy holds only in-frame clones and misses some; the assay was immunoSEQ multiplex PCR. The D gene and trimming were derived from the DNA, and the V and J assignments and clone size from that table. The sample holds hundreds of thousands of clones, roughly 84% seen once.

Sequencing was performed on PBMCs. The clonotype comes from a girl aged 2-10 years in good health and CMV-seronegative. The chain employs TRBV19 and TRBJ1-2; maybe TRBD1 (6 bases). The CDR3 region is CASSPLRGYGYTF. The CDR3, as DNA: TGTGCCAGTAGTCCGCTCAGGGGCTATGGCTACACCTTC. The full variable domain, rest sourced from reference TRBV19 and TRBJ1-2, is DGGITQSPKYLFRKEGQNVTLSCEQNLNHDAMYWYRQDPGQGLRLIYYSQIVNDFQKGDIAEGYSVSREKKESFPLTVTSAQKNPTAFYLCASSPLRGYGYTFGSGTRLTVV.